Below, 31 T cell receptor beta chains from the same sample are listed, as sequenced in a study of CD8 T cells in ankylosing spondylitis. TCRdb redid the calling of the 5' RACE reads with MiXCR, one entry per CDR3 protein. The top ten clones hold around 3.6% of a sample with roughly 490,000 distinct CDR3 sequences, about 5.7% of them seen once. Study-level points and caveats: Made up of about eight highly homologous variants, a TCR beta motif appeared characteristic of ankylosing spondylitis blood.

No antigen has been assigned to these receptors. Sequencing was carried out using blood, either unsorted or a sorted T cell fraction (not recorded which). These TCRs come from a male donor with ankylosing spondylitis.

This clonotype was detected a few times. V and J are TRBV7-2 and TRBJ1-1; D might be TRBD1 (5 bases). CDR3 size: 13 residues. Trimming left V 7 bases short and J 0 bases short, with 9 bases between. CDR1 and CDR2 (germline): SGHTA, FQGNSA. DNA of the CDR3: TGTGCCAGCAACCCACAGGTGAACACTGAAGCTTTCTTT. Translation gives CASNPQVNTEAFF.

This clonotype has just a few counts. The chain is built from TRBV30 and TRBJ2-7; TRBD1 matches 9 bases. V shed 4 bases and J 2 bases; nucleotides not matched to a gene: 21. The CDR3 is 19 residues long. CDR1 is GTSNPN and CDR2 is SVGIG in the germline V gene (reference sequence). The CDR3 DNA reads TGTGCCTGGACTCTCTCAATCTTTTACCGGGACAGGGTCCCCTACGAGCAGTACTTC. It is translated as CAWTLSIFYRDRVPYEQYF.

This clonotype has a count of ten or more. This chain joins TRBV5-1 and TRBJ2-1; perhaps TRBD1 as D (6 bases). In germline, CDR1 is SGHRS, CDR2 YFSETQ. Trimming took 5 bases from V and 3 from J, leaving 12 bases between them. The CDR3 has 14 amino acids. The CDR3 is CASSGGVIYNEQFF. The CDR3 nucleotides are TGCGCCAGCAGTGGGGGCGTCATCTACAATGAGCAGTTCTTC.

The chain joins TRBV4-1 to TRBJ1-4; unclear D gene. V was trimmed by 0 bases and J by 8 bases, leaving 10 bases between them. CDR3 size: 14 residues. Looked up from germline, CDR1 is MGHRA and CDR2 is YSYEKL. CDR3 sequence reads: CASSQDPIGEKLFF. CDR3 coding DNA: TGCGCCAGCAGCCAAGATCCCATTGGGGAAAAACTGTTTTTT.

This clonotype appeared many times. The J gene is TRBJ1-1, the V gene TRBV6-2 or TRBV6-3; D is unresolved. Germline lookup yields CDR1 MNHEY and CDR2 SVGEGT. Trimming took 5 bases from V and 3 from J, leaving 13 bases between them. The CDR3 has 14 amino acids. CDR3 DNA: TGTGCCAGCAGTCTGGGGAAGTGGGACACTGAAGCTTTCTTT. It codes for CASSLGKWDTEAFF.

This clonotype was recorded many times. DNA for the CDR3: TGCAGCGTTGGTAGGGACGCCTACGAGCAGTACTTC. The encoded protein is CSVGRDAYEQYF. V is TRBV29-1 and J is TRBJ2-7; D possibly matches TRBD1 or TRBD2 (5 bases each). This CDR3 has 12 amino acids. The germline gives CDR1 SQVTM, CDR2 ANQGSEA. V shed 4 bases and J shed 2 bases, with 9 bases lying between them.

The chain combines TRBV2 with TRBJ2-2, with 7 bases identical to TRBD1. The CDR3 sequence is 14 residues long. The trim removed 7 bases at V and 7 bases at J, leaving 9 bases unmatched. Germline loops: CDR1 SNHLY, CDR2 FYNNEI. The DNA of the CDR3 is TGTGCCAGCATCCCGGACAGGATGGACGGGGAGCTGTTTTTT. Translating gives CASIPDRMDGELFF.

The table lists this clonotype with many counts. The V gene is TRBV7-9, the J gene TRBJ1-5; weak D call: TRBD1 (5 bases). V lost 9 bases and J 4 bases, leaving 10 bases between the germline ends. Germline CDR1 and CDR2: SEHNR and FQNEAQ (reference sequence). The CDR3 spans 12 residues. CDR3 nucleotides: TGTGCCAGGGGAAGGGGTAATCAGCCCCAGCATTTT. Translating it yields CARGRGNQPQHF.

There are many counts of this clonotype. The chain recombines TRBV6-5 with TRBJ1-5; 9 nucleotides match TRBD1. The CDR3 contains 16 residues. V gave up 2 bases and J gave up 3 bases; unmatched junction bases: 5. CDR1 MNHEY and CDR2 SVGAGI come from the germline V gene. CDR3 residues: CASSYGLQGANQPQHF. The CDR3 coding sequence is TGTGCCAGCAGTTACGGATTACAGGGGGCCAATCAGCCCCAGCATTTT.

This clonotype was seen at least ten times. This chain uses TRBV6-5 with TRBJ1-5; D is undetermined. CDR1 and CDR2 (germline): MNHEY, SVGAGI. CDR3 size: 16 residues. V was cut by 2 bases and J by 0 bases, with 11 bases left in between. The CDR3 sequence: CASSYTGPYSNQPQHF. The CDR3 DNA reads TGTGCCAGCAGTTACACGGGCCCGTATAGCAATCAGCCCCAGCATTTT.

This clonotype was seen only a few times. The chain carries TRBV2 and TRBJ2-2; 7 bases align to TRBD1. The CDR3 is made up of 15 amino acids. Germline CDR1 and CDR2: SNHLY and FYNNEI. With V trimmed by 6 bases and J by 5 bases, 9 bases remained unmatched. This chain's CDR3 is CASRATGAWTGELFF. CDR3 nucleotides: TGTGCCAGCAGAGCAACAGGGGCGTGGACCGGGGAGCTGTTTTTT.

This clonotype has ten or more counts. The chain carries TRBV25-1 and TRBJ1-2, with D uncertain. In germline, CDR1 is MGHDK, CDR2 SYGVNS. Between the trimmed V and J ends, which lost 6 bases and 6 bases, there was a span of 23 bases. CDR3 length: 16 residues. For the CDR3, the DNA is TGTGCCAGCAGCGCCAATAGAGGAGGATCGGGAGATGGCTACACCTTC. This translates into CASSANRGGSGDGYTF.

This clonotype appeared many times. V gene TRBV4-2 combines with J gene TRBJ1-4; possibly TRBD1 for D (5 bases). V lost 0 bases and J 7 bases, leaving 24 bases between the germline ends. The CDR3 consists of 19 residues. Germline V gene lookup returns CDR1 LGHNA and CDR2 YNFKEQ. CDR3: CASSQDLEGREGFGEKLFF. The DNA of the CDR3 is TGTGCCAGCAGCCAAGATCTGGAAGGCAGGGAGGGATTCGGTGAAAAACTGTTTTTT.

There are a few counts of this clonotype. V usage is TRBV5-1 and J usage is TRBJ2-7; no reliable D call. Germline V lookup: CDR1 SGHRS, CDR2 YFSETQ. Between the trimmed V and J ends, which lost 7 bases and 5 bases, there was a span of 13 bases. The CDR3 is made up of 12 amino acids. The CDR3: CASCETGNEQYF. DNA for the CDR3: TGCGCCAGCTGCGAGACTGGGAACGAGCAGTACTTC.

Ten or more counts support this clonotype. This chain's CDR3 is CASSDGRATNEKLFF. CDR3 DNA: TGTGCCAGCAGTGACGGCAGGGCAACTAATGAAAAACTGTTTTTT. This chain joins TRBV6-4 and TRBJ1-4, with D perhaps TRBD1 (5 bases). The V gene lost 2 bases and the J gene lost 0 bases, with 7 bases spanning the gap. The CDR3 has 15 amino acids. In germline, CDR1 is MRHNA, CDR2 SNTAGT.

V and J are TRBV10-3 and TRBJ2-5, with TRBD2 matching 16 bases. Germline values: CDR1 ENHRY, CDR2 SYGVKD. The CDR3 loop spans 15 amino acids. V shed 6 bases, J shed 3 bases, and the junction held 1 base outside the gene matches. The CDR3 nucleotides read TGTGCCATCAGAGGGACTAGCGGGAGGGAAGAGACCCAGTACTTC. Amino acids: CAIRGTSGREETQYF.

At least ten counts were recorded for this clonotype. The chain is built from TRBV28 and TRBJ1-3; 7 nucleotides match TRBD1. The CDR3 sequence is 15 residues long. The germline gives CDR1 MDHEN, CDR2 SYDVKM. With 6 bases clipped from V and 3 bases from J, the junction kept 8 bases outside the gene matches. CDR3 in amino acids: CASSPIGTDGNTIYF. As DNA, the CDR3 is TGTGCCAGCAGCCCGATCGGGACAGATGGAAACACCATATATTTT. The full variable domain, rest sourced from reference TRBV28 and TRBJ1-3, is DVKVTQSSRYLVKRTGEKVFLECVQDMDHENMFWYRQDPGLGLRLIYFSYDVKMKEKGDIPEGYSVSREKKERFSLILESASTNQTSMYLCASSPIGTDGNTIYFGEGSWLTVV.

This clonotype was counted ten times or more. The chain carries TRBV4-1 and TRBJ2-7; D not resolved. The CDR3 runs 12 residues. Germline values: CDR1 MGHRA, CDR2 YSYEKL. V dropped 1 base and J dropped 2 bases, with 3 bases sitting between them. As DNA, the CDR3 is TGCGCCAGCAGCCAAGGCCCCTACGAGCAGTACTTC. Encoded protein: CASSQGPYEQYF.

This clonotype was seen ten or more times. The junction shows a germline mismatch at one end, possibly a read error. The rearrangement links TRBV4-1 to TRBJ2-7; TRBD2 aligns across 12 bases. CDR1 MGHRA and CDR2 YSYEKL come from the germline V gene. The CDR3 runs 17 residues. This chain's CDR3 is CASSQHITRLAGESLDF. CDR3 coding DNA: TGCGCCAGCAGCCAACATATCACCCGACTAGCGGGAGAATCGCTGGACTTC.

This clonotype was found many times. V gene TRBV4-2 combines with J gene TRBJ2-7; D gene uncertain. This CDR3 contains 14 residues. Germline V gene lookup returns CDR1 LGHNA and CDR2 YNFKEQ. Trimming took 0 bases from V and 3 from J, leaving 9 bases between them. The CDR3 nucleotides are TGTGCCAGCAGCCAAGATCAGGCAGTCTACGAGCAGTACTTC. It codes for CASSQDQAVYEQYF.

This clonotype occurred many times. This sequence joins TRBV6-5 and TRBJ2-3, with no clear D. Germline-derived CDR1 and CDR2 are MNHEY and SVGAGI. The CDR3 has 13 residues. V dropped 4 bases and J dropped 4 bases, with 9 bases sitting between them. The CDR3 sequence is CASSSLRADTQYF. The CDR3 region has the DNA TGTGCCAGCAGTTCCCTTAGGGCAGATACGCAGTATTTT.

At least ten counts were recorded for this clonotype. The V call is TRBV20-1, the J call TRBJ2-5; D gene unclear. The germline V gene has CDR1 DFQATT and CDR2 SNEGSKA (reference sequence). V was shortened by 0 bases and J by 3 bases, with 20 bases between the two germline ends. The CDR3 contains 17 residues. CDR3 sequence (DNA): TGCAGTGCTAGAGATCCTCCTCCCGGACCGGCAGAAGAGACCCAGTACTTC. Amino acid sequence: CSARDPPPGPAEETQYF.

This clonotype has just a few counts. This sequence may be a read error, since a much larger clone differs from it by one base. The J gene is TRBJ2-2, the V gene TRBV20-1; 7 bases line up with TRBD1. CDR3 length equals 16 residues. CDR1 is DFQATT and CDR2 is SNEGSKA in the germline V gene (reference sequence). The DNA for the CDR3 is TGCTGTGCTAGGGATCAAACAGGGGCGAACACCGGGGAGCTGTTTTTT. This encodes CCARDQTGANTGELFF.

Many counts were recorded for this clonotype. The chain links TRBV29-1 to TRBJ2-3; D might be TRBD1 (5 bases). This CDR3 contains 14 residues. V was clipped by 0 bases and J by 2 bases, with 9 bases between them. Germline V gene data show CDR1 as SQVTM and CDR2 as ANQGSEA. The CDR3 reads CSVEDWTYTDTQYF. CDR3 in DNA: TGCAGCGTTGAAGATTGGACATACACAGATACGCAGTATTTT.

The table lists this clonotype with many counts. This chain connects TRBV7-2 to TRBJ1-1; 9 bases are shared with TRBD1. CDR1 is SGHTA, CDR2 FQGNSA, per germline. Losses at the gene ends were 3 bases for V and 3 bases for J; bases not matched to a gene: 2. CDR3 size: 14 residues. CDR3 bases: TGTGCCAGCAGCTTCGACAGGGGGGACACTGAAGCTTTCTTT. Its translation is CASSFDRGDTEAFF.

In this sample, this clonotype turned up many times. The gene calls are TRBV5-1 and TRBJ1-5; tentatively, D is TRBD1 (5 bases). V was shortened by 4 bases and J by 2 bases, with 16 bases between the two germline ends. The CDR3 covers 16 residues. CDR1 is SGHRS, CDR2 YFSETQ, per germline. CDR3 loop: CASSRDGLVGNQPQHF. DNA for the CDR3: TGCGCCAGCAGCCGGGACGGACTGGTGGGCAATCAGCCCCAGCATTTT.

The V call is TRBV28, the J call TRBJ2-7; the match to TRBD1 covers 8 bases. The J segment lost 4 bases and the V segment lost 3 bases, leaving 11 bases of the junction unmatched. The CDR3 has 16 residues. CDR1 and CDR2 (germline): MDHEN, SYDVKM. CDR3 DNA: TGTGCCAGCAGTTTCGGAGGAACAGGGGGATTGTACGAGCAGTACTTC. Translated, it gives CASSFGGTGGLYEQYF. The complete variable domain, with remaining parts taken from reference TRBV28 and TRBJ2-7, reads DVKVTQSSRYLVKRTGEKVFLECVQDMDHENMFWYRQDPGLGLRLIYFSYDVKMKEKGDIPEGYSVSREKKERFSLILESASTNQTSMYLCASSFGGTGGLYEQYFGPGTRLTVT.

This clonotype was picked up many times. J is TRBJ2-7 and V is TRBV4-3; TRBD1 is a possible D gene (5 bases). The germline V gene has CDR1 LGHNA and CDR2 YSLEER. Trimming cost V 1 base and J 3 bases, with 10 bases left between them. The CDR3 loop spans 14 amino acids. The CDR3 reads CASSQGDSSYEQYF. CDR3 coding DNA: TGCGCCAGCAGCCAAGGTGACAGTAGCTACGAGCAGTACTTC.

This clonotype occurred many times. This chain joins TRBV5-1 and TRBJ1-1; D is ambiguous. CDR3 size: 13 residues. The V end lost 4 bases, the J end lost 4 bases, and 11 bases lay between the germline ends. Germline V gene lookup returns CDR1 SGHRS and CDR2 YFSETQ. CDR3 nucleotides: TGCGCCAGCAGCGCAGGCGGGCTCACTGAAGCTTTCTTT. The encoded protein is CASSAGGLTEAFF.

This clonotype was seen many times. CDR3: CSASTGGQETQYF. CDR3 nucleotide sequence: TGCAGTGCTAGTACAGGGGGGCAAGAGACCCAGTACTTC. This chain connects TRBV20-1 to TRBJ2-5, with 8 bases fitting TRBD1. J lost 2 bases, V lost 3 bases, and 2 bases had no gene match. The CDR3 extends over 13 amino acids. The V gene's germline CDR1 is DFQATT and CDR2 SNEGSKA (reference sequence).

This clonotype has only a few counts. The chain recombines TRBV12-3 or TRBV12-4 with TRBJ1-1; 7 nucleotides agree with TRBD1. J gave up 2 bases and V 5 bases, and 11 bases lay outside the gene matches. CDR3 size: 16 residues. CDR3 bases: TGTGCCAGCAGTCCTTGGGAGGGGGCAGGAAACACTGAAGCTTTCTTT. It encodes CASSPWEGAGNTEAFF.